The 8 T cell receptor beta chains reported below all come from one sample, sequenced in a study of CDR3 diversity in severe acne. TCRdb re-derived calls from the PCR reads in MiXCR, one entry per CDR3 protein. Altogether 90,000 or so distinct CDR3 sequences are present, roughly 52% being singletons, with the ten largest covering about a tenth. The sequenced material came from blood. The receptors stem from a male donor in good health, serving as a control.

The chain combines TRBV4-1 with TRBJ2-3, with D unresolved. Looked up from germline, CDR1 is MGHRA and CDR2 is YSYEKL. This CDR3 has 12 residues. The DNA of the CDR3 is TGCGACACCCTTCCAAGCACAGATACGCAGTATTTT. As protein: CDTLPSTDTQYF.

The chain combines TRBV9 with TRBJ2-7; 8 bases line up with TRBD1. The germline gives CDR1 SGDLS, CDR2 YYNGEE. CDR3 length equals 15 residues. The V and J ends lost 4 bases and 0 bases, in that order; junction bases with no gene match: 6. In nucleotides, the CDR3 is TGTGCCAGCAGCCCCCCGGACAGGGCCTCCTACGAGCAGTACTTC. Its translation is CASSPPDRASYEQYF.

V usage is TRBV20-1 and J usage is TRBJ2-7; D is perhaps TRBD1 (5 bases). Looked up from germline, CDR1 is DFQATT and CDR2 is SNEGSKA (reference sequence). This CDR3 region has 13 residues. V was cut by 3 bases and J by 5 bases, with 14 bases left in between. The CDR3 reads CSASSGAGNEQYF. The DNA of the CDR3 is TGCAGTGCTAGTTCTGGGGCTGGAAACGAGCAGTACTTC.

This clonotype occurred many times. The rearrangement uses TRBV19 and TRBJ2-3; 10 bases map to TRBD1. J gave up 3 bases and V 8 bases, and 2 bases lay outside the gene matches. Germline CDR1 LNHDA, CDR2 SQIVND (reference sequence). The CDR3 sequence is 13 residues long. In DNA form, the CDR3 reads TGTGCCAGTGGGGGACAGGGGACAGATACGCAGTATTTT. This sequence encodes CASGGQGTDTQYF.

This clonotype appeared many times. This chain joins TRBV20-1 and TRBJ2-7; D is perhaps TRBD2 (5 bases). V lost 2 bases and J lost 1, with 15 bases in between. CDR3 size: 15 residues. Per germline, CDR1 DFQATT and CDR2 SNEGSKA (reference sequence). CDR3 in DNA: TGCAGTGCTAGATCTCCGGGAAAAACGTCCTACGAGCAGTACTTC. Amino acids: CSARSPGKTSYEQYF.

This clonotype was found many times. The chain couples TRBV20-1 to TRBJ2-1; D may be TRBD1 (7 bases). Deletions cut 3 bases from V and 6 bases from J, with 18 bases between. This CDR3 is 15 amino acids long. Germline assignment: CDR1 DFQATT and CDR2 SNEGSKA (reference sequence). CDR3 nucleotide sequence: TGCAGTGCTAGGGACCCAGGGGGGAGTGGCAATGAGCAGTTCTTC. It specifies CSARDPGGSGNEQFF.

The rearrangement links TRBV10-3 to TRBJ2-1, with 12 bases lining up with TRBD1. CDR3 length equals 17 residues. Germline lookup yields CDR1 ENHRY and CDR2 SYGVKD. Trimming cost V 3 bases and J 5 bases; bases outside gene matches: 8. CDR3 region: CAISEGTGGRINNEQFF. The CDR3 DNA reads as TGTGCCATCAGTGAAGGGACAGGGGGCCGGATCAACAATGAGCAGTTCTTC.

This clonotype was seen a few times. The rearrangement links TRBV5-5 to TRBJ2-3; D remains ambiguous. This CDR3 region has 15 residues. From germline, CDR1 is SGHKS and CDR2 YYEKEE (reference sequence). V gave up 0 bases and J gave up 1 base, with 9 bases separating them. The CDR3 reads CASSLVSRGTDTQYF. CDR3 nucleotide sequence: TGTGCCAGCAGCTTGGTCAGTCGGGGCACAGATACGCAGTATTTT.